These 25 T cell receptor beta chains originate from one sample sequenced in a study of cytomegalovirus exposure and HLA in healthy donors. Primers included in the PCR were 60 Vbeta and 13 Jbeta primers. Repertoires were generated with immunoSEQ multiplex PCR, while TCRdb's copy carries only in-frame clones and drops some. Here the sample spans about 200,000 clones, 65% to 90% being singletons. Sequencing was carried out using PBMCs. The receptors derive from a girl between 10 and 17 years old in good health and CMV-seronegative.

The chain joins TRBV7-2 to TRBJ2-7, with TRBD1 matching over 8 bases. This CDR3 is 14 amino acids long. The V and J ends lost 4 bases and 1 base, in that order; junction bases with no gene match: 3. CDR1 and CDR2 from the germline V gene are SGHTA and FQGNSA. The CDR3 protein is CASSSQGVSYEQYF. The CDR3 region has the DNA TGTGCCAGCAGCTCACAGGGGGTATCCTACGAGCAGTACTTC.

The chain carries TRBV6-1 and TRBJ1-2; 10 bases agree with TRBD1. V dropped 2 bases and J dropped 5; count of bases not matched to a gene: 5. The germline V gene has CDR1 MNHNS and CDR2 SASEGT. The CDR3 extends over 15 amino acids. For the CDR3, the DNA is TGTGCCAGCAGTGAAACCGGGACAGGGGTTTATGGCTACACCTTC. Its translation is CASSETGTGVYGYTF.

The rearrangement joins TRBV5-1 to TRBJ2-7, with D possibly matching TRBD2 (5 bases). Germline V gene sequence: CDR1 SGHRS, CDR2 YFSETQ. Trimming removed 1 base from V and 0 bases from J, with 14 bases in between. This CDR3 has 16 residues. The CDR3 DNA is TGCGCCAGCAGCTTGAGTCCAGCGGCGAGCTCCTACGAGCAGTACTTC. Translation: CASSLSPAASSYEQYF.

This clone came up once. The genes are TRBV7-2 and TRBJ1-5; D might be TRBD1 (5 bases). Trimming left V 1 base short and J 3 bases short, with 10 bases between. The CDR3 contains 15 residues. Looked up from germline, CDR1 is SGHTA and CDR2 is FQGNSA. The CDR3 DNA reads as TGTGCCAGCAGCTTAGGGGGGGTCCTCAATCAGCCCCAGCATTTT. Protein sequence: CASSLGGVLNQPQHF.

This clone was picked up one time. The chain has TRBV6-5 and TRBJ2-1, with TRBD2 matching over 7 bases. CDR1 is MNHEY and CDR2 is SVGAGI in the germline V gene. With V trimmed by 9 bases and J by 2 bases, 4 bases remained unmatched. The CDR3 spans 13 residues. CDR3 protein: CARRETPYNEQFF. CDR3 in DNA: TGTGCCAGGCGGGAGACACCCTACAATGAGCAGTTCTTC.

The chain has TRBV4-3 and TRBJ1-4; 7 nucleotides agree with TRBD1. The CDR3 totals 15 residues. CDR1 and CDR2 (germline): LGHNA, YSLEER. V trimming: 3 bases; J trimming: 8 bases; junction bases outside the gene matches: 9. CDR3 coding DNA: TGCGCCAGCAGCCATGACAGGGCCCAATCGGAAAAACTGTTTTTT. Protein sequence: CASSHDRAQSEKLFF.

The chain carries TRBV11-2 and TRBJ1-1; D is unresolved. The CDR3 has 13 residues. Per the germline V gene, CDR1 is SGHAT and CDR2 is FQNNGV. V dropped 1 base and J dropped 8 bases, with 11 bases sitting between them. CDR3 region: CASSLGTGKEAFF. In DNA form, the CDR3 reads TGTGCCAGCAGCTTAGGGACGGGGAAAGAAGCTTTCTTT.

The chain couples TRBV7-2 to TRBJ2-3; 13 bases align to TRBD2. This CDR3 has 18 amino acids. V was pared by 3 bases and J by 0 bases, with 6 bases of the junction left unmatched. Germline-derived CDR1 and CDR2 are SGHTA and FQGNSA. This CDR3 reads CASSLGLAGRKSTDTQYF. The CDR3, as DNA: TGTGCCAGCAGCTTGGGACTAGCGGGGAGAAAAAGCACAGATACGCAGTATTTT. Looking up the rest from reference TRBV7-2 and TRBJ2-3 gives the full variable domain: GAGVSQSPSNKVTEKGKDVELRCDPISGHTALYWYRQSLGQGLEFLIYFQGNSAPDKSGLPSDRFSAERTGGSVSTLTIQRTQQEDSAVYLCASSLGLAGRKSTDTQYFGPGTRLTVL.

The chain is built from TRBV11-2 and TRBJ1-3; the D gene is possibly TRBD1 (5 bases). The germline V gene encodes CDR1 SGHAT and CDR2 FQNNGV. The CDR3 sequence is 15 residues long. V lost 0 bases to trimming and J lost 7 bases, with 13 bases between them. CDR3 DNA sequence: TGTGCCAGCAGCTTAGATAAGCAGGGCTTGAACACCATATATTTT. This translates into CASSLDKQGLNTIYF.

The chain joins TRBV7-8 to TRBJ2-1; 13 bases map to TRBD2. The CDR3 loop spans 17 amino acids. The V and J ends lost 5 bases and 6 bases, in that order; junction bases with no gene match: 10. The germline V gene has CDR1 SGHVS and CDR2 FQNEAQ. The CDR3 protein is CASSTGTSGTAFNEQFF. The DNA of the CDR3 is TGTGCCAGCAGCACCGGGACTAGCGGGACGGCTTTCAATGAGCAGTTCTTC.

The CDR3: CASSTSPGLAEASTDTQYF. The CDR3 region has the DNA TGCGCCAGCAGCACTTCTCCGGGACTAGCGGAGGCTAGCACAGATACGCAGTATTTT. The chain recombines TRBV5-1 with TRBJ2-3; 11 bases align to TRBD2. The CDR3 length is 19 residues. Trimming at V came to 4 bases and at J to 0 bases, leaving 13 bases not matched to a gene. CDR1 and CDR2 (germline): SGHRS, YFSETQ.

The V and J genes are TRBV30 and TRBJ2-5; possibly TRBD2 for D (7 bases). The J call is uncertain, as TRBJ2-7 better fits the DNA end. This CDR3 spans 15 amino acids. CDR1 is GTSNPN, CDR2 SVGIG, per germline (reference sequence). The CDR3 protein is CAWSVREDSSYEQYF. CDR3 nucleotides: TGTGCCTGGAGTGTACGGGAGGACAGCTCCTACGAGCAGTACTTC.

The chain combines TRBV25-1 with TRBJ2-2; D not certain. Trimming took off 4 bases at V and 1 base at J, with 10 bases between the two ends. In germline, CDR1 is MGHDK, CDR2 SYGVNS. This CDR3 contains 15 residues. This CDR3 is CASSGSLGNTGELFF. The CDR3 bases are TGTGCCAGCAGTGGCTCCCTAGGGAACACCGGGGAGCTGTTTTTT.

The CDR3 DNA is TGTGCCAGTAGTACAGGCAGCTCTGGGGCCAACGTCCTGACTTTC. It specifies CASSTGSSGANVLTF. The chain has TRBV19 and TRBJ2-6; D ambiguous. CDR1 LNHDA and CDR2 SQIVND come from the germline V gene (reference sequence). V was cut by 4 bases and J by 0 bases, with 7 bases left in between. The CDR3 totals 15 residues.

The chain employs TRBV7-3 and TRBJ2-3; D is ambiguous. V was clipped by 3 bases and J by 4 bases, with 8 bases between them. Per the germline V gene, CDR1 is SGHTA and CDR2 is FQGTGA. The length of the CDR3 is 13 residues. CDR3 region: CASSFLPPDTQYF. CDR3 DNA sequence: TGTGCCAGCAGCTTTCTCCCTCCAGATACGCAGTATTTT.

This clone occurred a few times. The V gene is TRBV4-2, the J gene TRBJ1-2; TRBD1 is a possible D gene (5 bases). The CDR3 totals 16 residues. V was shortened by 0 bases and J by 7 bases, with 18 bases between the two germline ends. Per the germline V gene, CDR1 is LGHNA and CDR2 is YNFKEQ. The CDR3 DNA is TGTGCCAGCAGCCAAGATCCGGCGGGGGGAGCGGGTGGCTACACCTTC. Protein: CASSQDPAGGAGGYTF.

This rearrangement joins TRBV19 to TRBJ2-3, with D tentatively TRBD1 (6 bases). Germline V CDR1 and CDR2: LNHDA, SQIVND (reference sequence). The CDR3 runs 14 residues. Trimming shortened V by 7 bases and J by 0 bases, and 11 bases separated the two germline ends. The CDR3, as DNA: TGTGCCAGTAAGTTGGGACACAGCACAGATACGCAGTATTTT. Encoded protein: CASKLGHSTDTQYF.

The rearrangement links TRBV28 to TRBJ2-1, with 10 nucleotides matching TRBD2. This CDR3 is 16 amino acids long. Germline lookup yields CDR1 MDHEN and CDR2 SYDVKM. Trimming cost V 6 bases and J 4 bases; bases outside gene matches: 9. The CDR3 nucleotides read TGTGCCAGCAGGCTCTCCGGGACTAGCGTATACAATGAGCAGTTCTTC. Amino acid sequence: CASRLSGTSVYNEQFF. The whole variable domain, remainder taken from reference TRBV28 and TRBJ2-1, is DVKVTQSSRYLVKRTGEKVFLECVQDMDHENMFWYRQDPGLGLRLIYFSYDVKMKEKGDIPEGYSVSREKKERFSLILESASTNQTSMYLCASRLSGTSVYNEQFFGPGTRLTVL.

This chain uses TRBV7-9 with TRBJ2-7; 7 bases match TRBD1. J lost 0 bases, V lost 0 bases, and 8 bases had no gene match. This CDR3 comprises 17 residues. Germline V CDR1 and CDR2: SEHNR, FQNEAQ (reference sequence). CDR3 amino acids: CASSLARYRDSSYEQYF. The CDR3 bases are TGTGCCAGCAGCTTAGCTAGATACCGGGACAGCTCCTACGAGCAGTACTTC.

The J gene is TRBJ2-7, the V gene TRBV5-5, with D maybe TRBD1 (5 bases). Trimming left V 4 bases short and J 2 bases short, with 10 bases between. This CDR3 is built from 13 residues. Germline V gene lookup returns CDR1 SGHKS and CDR2 YYEKEE (reference sequence). CDR3 sequence reads: CASSMTEAYEQYF. As DNA, the CDR3 is TGTGCCAGCAGCATGACAGAGGCCTACGAGCAGTACTTC.

The chain couples TRBV30 to TRBJ1-2; D is undetermined. Germline CDR1 is GTSNPN and CDR2 is SVGIG (reference sequence). This CDR3 is 14 amino acids long. Deletions cut 5 bases from V and 6 bases from J, with 19 bases between. In nucleotides, the CDR3 is TGTGCCTGGGGTGGGCGGACTACTCTCCATGGCTACACCTTC. Translating it yields CAWGGRTTLHGYTF.

J is TRBJ2-1 and V is TRBV5-6; 7 bases agree with TRBD2. The CDR3 has 17 amino acids. V gave up 4 bases and J gave up 4 bases; unmatched junction bases: 14. CDR1 and CDR2 (germline): SGHDT, YYEEEE. Here the CDR3 reads CASSPRRGGRTYNEQFF. As DNA, the CDR3 is TGTGCCAGCAGCCCCCGACGGGGCGGGAGAACATACAATGAGCAGTTCTTC.

Only a few counts were recorded for this clone. This rearrangement joins TRBV7-9 to TRBJ2-3; D remains unclear. V was pared by 4 bases and J by 4 bases, with 15 bases between. The CDR3 loop spans 15 amino acids. Germline lookup yields CDR1 SEHNR and CDR2 FQNEAQ (reference sequence). CDR3 region: CASSYEFERADTQYF. CDR3 sequence (DNA): TGTGCCAGCAGCTACGAGTTTGAGCGCGCAGATACGCAGTATTTT.

V gene TRBV6-5 combines with J gene TRBJ1-2; 7 nucleotides match TRBD1. The CDR3 totals 14 residues. V was clipped by 2 bases and J by 8 bases; unmatched bases: 8. Per germline, CDR1 MNHEY and CDR2 SVGAGI. This chain's CDR3 is CASSYGTGVGGYTF. Written as DNA, the CDR3 is TGTGCCAGCAGTTACGGTACAGGGGTAGGGGGCTACACCTTC.

The chain recombines TRBV6-1 with TRBJ1-1, with 8 bases aligning to TRBD1. Germline assignment: CDR1 MNHNS and CDR2 SASEGT. The CDR3 extends over 14 amino acids. Trimming took 6 bases from V and 5 from J; bases not matched to a gene: 8. CDR3 sequence: CASRDDRGWTEAFF. For the CDR3, the DNA is TGTGCCAGCAGAGACGACAGGGGATGGACTGAAGCTTTCTTT.